This T cell receptor beta chain was identified in a study of chemoradiotherapy in HPV16-positive cancers. General observations from the study: The functional HPV-specific definition rests on just two HPV16-positive patients.

Generated by immunoSEQ multiplex PCR, the TCRdb table keeps only in-frame clones and is missing some. The sample lists about 1,300 clones, around 80% seen once, with roughly 14% in the top ten. Samples were taken several times over chemoradiotherapy. Turning to this clone: The antigen remains undetermined.

This CDR3 is built from 16 residues. Germline V lookup: CDR1 SGHRS, CDR2 YFSETQ. V dropped 4 bases and J dropped 5 bases, with 21 bases sitting between them. The rearrangement uses TRBV5-1 and TRBJ1-1; D unresolved. Sample: tumor tissue, taken from a patient who underwent chemoradiotherapy. The receptor's source is a human donor with HPV-associated anogenital cancer. CDR3 DNA sequence: TGCGCCAGCAGCCCTTTAGAGGTACGGGGAGGGACTGAAGCTTTCTTT. Amino acid sequence: CASSPLEVRGGTEAFF. Combining the CDR3 with reference TRBV5-1 and TRBJ1-1 gives the whole variable domain KAGVTQTPRYLIKTRGQQVTLSCSPISGHRSVSWYQQTPGQGLQFLFEYFSETQRNKGNFPGRFSGRQFSNSRSEMNVSTLELGDSALYLCASSPLEVRGGTEAFFGQGTRLTVV.